This T cell receptor beta chain was recorded in a study of neurological immune-mediated disorders. Whole-study results and caveats: The absence of shared CDR3 amino acid sequences among expanded clones across subjects suggests private repertoires in all groups.

TCRdb itself ran the 5' RACE reads through MiXCR, one entry per CDR3 protein. This table holds about 36,000 distinct CDR3 sequences, around 10% found once. Germline-derived CDR1 and CDR2 are LGHDT and YNNKEL (reference sequence). The ends were cut back, 0 bases at V and 3 bases at J, with 9 bases in the middle. The CDR3 totals 15 residues. This clonotype has a count of ten or more. Its specificity is not known. This receptor was taken from a woman younger than 45 with HTLV-1-associated myelopathy (HAM/TSP). Sequenced: PBMCs. V gene TRBV3-1 combines with J gene TRBJ2-1, with D maybe TRBD2 (6 bases). DNA of the CDR3: TGTGCCAGCAGCCAAGATCCGGGGGACTACAATGAGCAGTTCTTC. Its protein is CASSQDPGDYNEQFF.